This T cell receptor beta chain was profiled in a study of neurological immune-mediated disorders. This CDR3 contains 18 residues. Trimming at V came to 4 bases and at J to 4 bases, leaving 7 bases not matched to a gene. CDR1 and CDR2 (germline): SGHNT, YYREEE (reference sequence). Over 170 million TCR-beta sequences from 15-18 subjects came out of each sequencing run. TCRdb independently ran MiXCR on the 5' RACE reads; one entry per CDR3 protein. Of around 64,000 distinct CDR3 sequences in the sample, roughly 13% were seen once. There are a few counts of this clonotype. The sample taken for sequencing was PBMCs. The chain combines TRBV5-4 with TRBJ2-6; 14 nucleotides align to TRBD2. This TCR came from a woman aged 60-75 years with HTLV-1-associated myelopathy (HAM/TSP). Written as DNA, the CDR3 is TGTGCCAGCAGCGGGGGACTAGCGGGGGCGGACGGGGCCAACGTCCTGACTTTC. It yields the protein CASSGGLAGADGANVLTF.